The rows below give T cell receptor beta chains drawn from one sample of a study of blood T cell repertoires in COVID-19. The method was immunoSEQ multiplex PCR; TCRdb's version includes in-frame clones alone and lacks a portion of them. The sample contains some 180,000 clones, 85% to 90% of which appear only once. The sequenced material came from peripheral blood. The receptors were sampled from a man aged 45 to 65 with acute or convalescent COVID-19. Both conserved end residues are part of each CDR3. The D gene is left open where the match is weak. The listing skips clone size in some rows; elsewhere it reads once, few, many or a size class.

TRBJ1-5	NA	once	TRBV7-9	TGTGCCAGCAGCTTAGGCGCTAGCAATCAGCCCCAGCATTTT	CASSLGASNQPQHF
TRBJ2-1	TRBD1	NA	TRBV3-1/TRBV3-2	TGTGCCAGCAGCCAATGGGACAGGGAGTACAATGAGCAGTTCTTC	CASSQWDREYNEQFF
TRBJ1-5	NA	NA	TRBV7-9	TGTGCCAGCAGCTTAGAAGGCAGGGTGGTGAGCAATCAGCCCCAGCATTTT	CASSLEGRVVSNQPQHF
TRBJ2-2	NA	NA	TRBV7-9	TGTGCCAGTAGCTTAGGAGTCAGCGCGAACACCGGGGAGCTGTTTTTT	CASSLGVSANTGELFF
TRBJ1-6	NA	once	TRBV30	TGTGCCTGGAAAGTGGGGCGGAATTCACCCCTCCACTTT	CAWKVGRNSPLHF
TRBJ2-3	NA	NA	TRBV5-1	TGCGCCAGCAGCTTGGTTGGCAGCACAGATACGCAGTATTTT	CASSLVGSTDTQYF
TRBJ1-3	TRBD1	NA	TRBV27	TGTGCCAGCAGCAGGGGGCCCGGAAACACCATATATTTT	CASSRGPGNTIYF
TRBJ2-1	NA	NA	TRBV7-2	TGTGCCAGCAGCTTATTGAGGGCAGAGCAGTTCTTC	CASSLLRAEQFF
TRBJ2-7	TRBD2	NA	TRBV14	TGTGCCAGCAGCCAGACGCGGGCAGGGTATGACGAGCGGGACTCCTACGAGCAGTACTTC	CASSQTRAGYDERDSYEQYF
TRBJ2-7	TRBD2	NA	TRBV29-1	TGCAGCGCCACAGTGGGGCTAGCGGGAACCTCCTACGAGCAGTACTTC	CSATVGLAGTSYEQYF
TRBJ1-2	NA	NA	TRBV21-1	TGTGCCAGCAGCACCTGGACAGGGGATGACTATGGCTACACCTTC	CASSTWTGDDYGYTF
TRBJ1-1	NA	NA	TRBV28	TGTGCCAGCAACAGGCAGGGTTGGACTGAAGCTTTCTTT	CASNRQGWTEAFF
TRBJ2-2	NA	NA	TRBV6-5	TGTGCCAGCAACTTAGACAGGAACACCGGGGAGCTGTTTTTT	CASNLDRNTGELFF
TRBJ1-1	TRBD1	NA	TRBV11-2	TGTGCCAGCAGCCTACCTGACAGGGAGAACACTGAAGCTTTCTTT	CASSLPDRENTEAFF
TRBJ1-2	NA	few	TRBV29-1	TGCAGCGTGCAGGGGAGATTCTATGGCTACACCTTC	CSVQGRFYGYTF